This T cell receptor beta chain was retrieved from a study of patients and donors after allogeneic stem cell transplantation. CDR3 size: 15 residues. Trimming left V 6 bases short and J 3 bases short, with 15 bases between. Each CDR3 protein is one row after TCRdb ran MiXCR on the RT-PCR reads. The table has about 89,000 distinct CDR3 sequences, 48% seen once; the top ten hold approximately 60%. The material sequenced was blood, either unsorted or a sorted T cell fraction (not recorded which). The source of this sequence is a human donor who was either an allogeneic HSCT recipient or a stem cell or donor lymphocyte infusion donor (not recorded which). It is not recorded whose cells these are; they may come from a transplant donor. The gene calls are TRBV12-3 or TRBV12-4 and TRBJ2-1, with D perhaps TRBD2 (6 bases). The CDR3 loop is CASSPLAANYNEQFF. CDR3 DNA sequence: TGTGCCAGCAGCCCCTTAGCGGCCAACTACAATGAGCAGTTCTTC.